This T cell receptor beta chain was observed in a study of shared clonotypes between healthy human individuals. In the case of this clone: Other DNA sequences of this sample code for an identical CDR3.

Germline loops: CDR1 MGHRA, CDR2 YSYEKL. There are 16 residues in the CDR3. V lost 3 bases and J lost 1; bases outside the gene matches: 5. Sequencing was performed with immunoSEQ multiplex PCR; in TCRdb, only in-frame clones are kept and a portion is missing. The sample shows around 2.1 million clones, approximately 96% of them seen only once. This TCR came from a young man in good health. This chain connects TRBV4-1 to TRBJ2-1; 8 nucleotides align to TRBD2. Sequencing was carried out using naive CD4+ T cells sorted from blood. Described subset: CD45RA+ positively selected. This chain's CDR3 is CASSQPTSGSYNEQFF. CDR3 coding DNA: TGCGCCAGCAGCCAGCCTACTAGCGGTTCCTACAATGAGCAGTTCTTC.